One and the same sample provided the 9 T cell receptor beta chains below, sequenced in a study of T cell changes during pregnancy in multiple sclerosis. This table comes from immunoSEQ multiplex PCR, and its TCRdb copy is limited to in-frame clones, with some not included. The profile shows 55,000 to 65,000 clones, 90% to 95% of them singletons. The starting material was peripheral blood, obtained in the first trimester of pregnancy. These receptors were obtained from a female donor with multiple sclerosis, enrolled in a pregnancy study.

The chain recombines TRBV10-3 with TRBJ1-2, with 8 bases fitting TRBD1. The junction had 15 bases not matched to a gene; V was cut back by 6 bases and J by 0 bases. Looked up from germline, CDR1 is ENHRY and CDR2 is SYGVKD. The CDR3 sequence is 18 residues long. CDR3 sequence: CAIRFRPGQGGSNYGYTF. Written as DNA, the CDR3 is TGTGCCATCAGGTTTCGCCCTGGACAGGGAGGTTCTAACTATGGCTACACCTTC.

The J gene is TRBJ1-1, the V gene TRBV18; D possibly corresponds to TRBD1 (5 bases). Germline lookup yields CDR1 KGHSH and CDR2 LQKENI. Trimming cost V 2 bases and J 3 bases, with 13 bases left between them. The CDR3 contains 15 residues. The CDR3 loop reads CASSPRAQGYTEAFF. The CDR3 nucleotides are TGTGCCAGCTCACCAAGGGCTCAGGGTTACACTGAAGCTTTCTTT.

The V and J genes are TRBV12-5 and TRBJ1-2, with TRBD1 identical over 10 bases. V was clipped by 5 bases and J by 3 bases; unmatched bases: 9. This CDR3 contains 16 residues. CDR1 is LGHNT and CDR2 is FRNRAP in the germline V gene. The CDR3, as DNA: TGTGCTAGTGGTCGGACAGGGGGAACAGTCGACTATGGCTACACCTTC. This gives the protein CASGRTGGTVDYGYTF.

This chain links TRBV11-2 with TRBJ2-1; tentatively, D is TRBD1 (5 bases). V was cut by 4 bases and J by 9 bases, with 13 bases left in between. Germline V gene data show CDR1 as SGHAT and CDR2 as FQNNGV. The CDR3 contains 13 residues. The CDR3 is CASSSFRQGEQFF. CDR3 DNA: TGTGCCAGCAGCTCATTCAGGCAGGGTGAGCAGTTCTTC.

The chain links TRBV5-1 to TRBJ2-3; 9 bases are a match to TRBD2. The CDR3 sequence is 18 residues long. CDR1 SGHRS and CDR2 YFSETQ come from the germline V gene. V shed 1 base and J 1 base; nucleotides not matched to a gene: 10. CDR3: CASSLPISGGGGTDTQYF. CDR3 nucleotide sequence: TGCGCCAGCAGCTTGCCGATTAGCGGGGGAGGGGGCACAGATACGCAGTATTTT.

V and J are TRBV5-6 and TRBJ2-1; 10 bases align to TRBD2. The CDR3 spans 16 residues. Trimming at V came to 4 bases and at J to 3 bases, leaving 7 bases not matched to a gene. Germline CDR1 SGHDT, CDR2 YYEEEE. The CDR3 sequence: CASSPYSGGSYNEQFF. Here the CDR3 DNA reads TGTGCCAGCAGCCCATATAGCGGGGGGAGCTACAATGAGCAGTTCTTC.

The chain has TRBV7-2 and TRBJ2-7, with 10 bases aligning to TRBD2. The CDR3 has 15 residues. Trimming removed 3 bases from V and 2 bases from J; junction bases left unmatched: 4. Germline V gene data show CDR1 as SGHTA and CDR2 as FQGNSA. CDR3 region: CASSFGLAAAYEQYF. The DNA of the CDR3 is TGTGCCAGCAGCTTCGGACTAGCGGCGGCCTACGAGCAGTACTTC. The full variable domain, with the rest looked up from reference TRBV7-2 and TRBJ2-7, is GAGVSQSPSNKVTEKGKDVELRCDPISGHTALYWYRQSLGQGLEFLIYFQGNSAPDKSGLPSDRFSAERTGGSVSTLTIQRTQQEDSAVYLCASSFGLAAAYEQYFGPGTRLTVT.

The chain recombines TRBV7-2 with TRBJ2-7, with 8 bases fitting TRBD2. This CDR3 is 14 amino acids long. Germline assignment: CDR1 SGHTA and CDR2 FQGNSA. V lost 5 bases, J lost 2 bases, and 5 bases stayed unmatched. The CDR3 region has the DNA TGTGCCAGCAGCCTCACTAGCGGTCCCTACGAGCAGTACTTC. As protein: CASSLTSGPYEQYF.

The V and J genes are TRBV7-9 and TRBJ2-2; possible D gene TRBD2, 5 bases. From germline, CDR1 is SEHNR and CDR2 FQNEAQ (reference sequence). CDR3 length: 15 amino acids. V was trimmed by 5 bases and J by 0 bases, leaving 10 bases between them. The CDR3 coding sequence is TGTGCCAGCAGCGGCCCGGACTCGAACACCGGGGAGCTGTTTTTT. Residues: CASSGPDSNTGELFF.